The 32 T cell receptor beta chains presented below share a single source sample, sequenced in a study of shared clonotypes between healthy human individuals. Using immunoSEQ multiplex PCR, the repertoire was profiled, and TCRdb retains in-frame clones only, with some absent. This repertoire shows 2 million to 2.5 million clones, approximately 90% found once; its top ten account for approximately 0.4%. Material: naive CD4+ T cells from PBMCs. Sample subset: CD45RA+ positively selected. These receptor sequences come from a man between 18 and 29 years old in good health. Some clones in this sample may be carry-over from other donors' samples.

The chain carries TRBV2 and TRBJ2-3, with 16 bases lining up with TRBD2. The CDR3 runs 17 residues. Per germline, CDR1 SNHLY and CDR2 FYNNEI. J gave up 4 bases and V 7 bases, and 8 bases lay outside the gene matches. In DNA form, the CDR3 reads TGTGCCAGCACCAAGGGACTAGCGGGAGGGCCCGCAGATACGCAGTATTTT. Translating gives CASTKGLAGGPADTQYF.

This clone was seen once. The CDR3 sequence is CASSLVTLAGAGELFF. Here the CDR3 DNA reads TGTGCCAGCAGCTTGGTAACCCTGGCAGGGGCCGGGGAGCTGTTTTTT. The V gene is TRBV5-4, the J gene TRBJ2-2; a possible D gene is TRBD1 (6 bases). The CDR3 covers 16 residues. Germline assignment: CDR1 SGHNT and CDR2 YYREEE (reference sequence). V was trimmed by 0 bases and J by 6 bases, leaving 15 bases between them.

This clone showed up just once. The chain carries TRBV5-4 and TRBJ1-2, with D possibly being TRBD1 (5 bases). Germline-derived CDR1 and CDR2 are SGHNT and YYREEE (reference sequence). This CDR3 is 14 amino acids long. Trimming removed 4 bases from V and 7 bases from J, with 17 bases in between. CDR3 coding DNA: TGTGCCAGCAGCCAAGGGATGCAGGGCGGTGGCTACACCTTC. Translating gives CASSQGMQGGGYTF.

The CDR3 DNA follows: TGTGCCAGCAGCGTAGGGCCCGACCAGGGGGAGACCCAGTACTTC. This codes for CASSVGPDQGETQYF. The genes are TRBV9 and TRBJ2-5, with D possibly TRBD1 on 6 matching bases. V was pared by 0 bases and J by 5 bases, with 14 bases between. CDR1 is SGDLS, CDR2 YYNGEE, per germline. The CDR3 is made up of 15 amino acids. The full variable domain, with the rest looked up from reference TRBV9 and TRBJ2-5, is DSGVTQTPKHLITATGQRVTLRCSPRSGDLSVYWYQQSLDQGLQFLIQYYNGEERAKGNILERFSAQQFPDLHSELNLSSLELGDSALYFCASSVGPDQGETQYFGPGTRLLVL.

The chain links TRBV28 to TRBJ2-5; D is ambiguous. V shed 2 bases and J shed 6 bases, with 10 bases lying between them. Germline V gene lookup returns CDR1 MDHEN and CDR2 SYDVKM. This CDR3 comprises 13 residues. The DNA of the CDR3 is TGTGCCAGCAGTTTAAACCCGAGGAAGACCCAGTACTTC. Amino acid sequence: CASSLNPRKTQYF.

The chain links TRBV6-5 to TRBJ1-2; 9 nucleotides align to TRBD1. V trimming: 6 bases; J trimming: 5 bases; junction bases outside the gene matches: 7. Germline V gives CDR1 MNHEY, CDR2 SVGAGI. This CDR3 is built from 14 residues. The DNA for the CDR3 is TGTGCCAGCAGGGTAGATGGACAGGGGTATGGCTACACCTTC. It yields the protein CASRVDGQGYGYTF.

V usage is TRBV5-4 and J usage is TRBJ2-2; 9 bases agree with TRBD2. Germline CDR1 reads SGHNT; CDR2 reads YYREEE (reference sequence). The CDR3 sequence is 16 residues long. V shed 3 bases and J 0 bases; nucleotides not matched to a gene: 3. CDR3 residues: CASSSIAGANTGELFF. CDR3 coding DNA: TGTGCCAGCAGCTCCATAGCGGGAGCGAACACCGGGGAGCTGTTTTTT.

The chain carries TRBV28 and TRBJ2-1, with 10 nucleotides matching TRBD2. The CDR3 runs to 16 residues. V shed 5 bases, J shed 0 bases, and the junction held 4 bases outside the gene matches. Germline CDR1 reads MDHEN; CDR2 reads SYDVKM. The CDR3 bases are TGTGCCAGCAGTGGGTCTAGCGGGAGCTCCTACAATGAGCAGTTCTTC. Its translation is CASSGSSGSSYNEQFF.

CDR3 coding DNA: TGCGCCAGCAGCTTAGAGGACGGGAGCACAGATACGCAGTATTTT. Translation: CASSLEDGSTDTQYF. The rearrangement links TRBV5-1 to TRBJ2-3, with D unclear. Deletions cut 2 bases from V and 0 bases from J, with 10 bases between. The V gene's germline CDR1 is SGHRS and CDR2 YFSETQ. CDR3 length equals 15 residues.

In regard to this clone: Other DNA sequences in this sample translate to the same CDR3. The CDR3 nucleotides are TGTGCCAGCAGCCAGCTAGCGGGGGCCTACGAGCAGTACTTC. Translation: CASSQLAGAYEQYF. This sequence joins TRBV7-9 and TRBJ2-7, with 10 positions matching TRBD2. Germline assignment: CDR1 SEHNR and CDR2 FQNEAQ (reference sequence). This CDR3 region has 14 residues. Trimming took 5 bases from V and 2 from J; bases not matched to a gene: 3.

V is TRBV9 and J is TRBJ1-2, with TRBD1 as a possible D gene (6 bases). Germline V gene lookup returns CDR1 SGDLS and CDR2 YYNGEE. V was cut by 0 bases and J by 0 bases, with 12 bases left in between. There are 16 residues in the CDR3. In DNA form, the CDR3 reads TGTGCCAGCAGCGTAGCCTTTTCAGGGGCTAACTATGGCTACACCTTC. It is translated as CASSVAFSGANYGYTF.

The chain is built from TRBV6-4 and TRBJ1-1; D uncertain. Germline V lookup: CDR1 MRHNA, CDR2 SNTAGT. The CDR3 length is 14 residues. Trimming removed 3 bases from V and 1 base from J, with 9 bases in between. CDR3 sequence: CASSEAGSNTEAFF. DNA of the CDR3: TGTGCCAGCAGTGAGGCAGGATCGAACACTGAAGCTTTCTTT.

The rearrangement links TRBV5-1 to TRBJ2-7; 10 bases fit TRBD1. Looked up from germline, CDR1 is SGHRS and CDR2 is YFSETQ. There are 15 residues in the CDR3. Trimming cost V 3 bases and J 0 bases; bases outside gene matches: 3. The CDR3 is CASSSGQGTSYEQYF. As DNA, the CDR3 is TGCGCCAGCAGCTCGGGACAGGGGACCTCCTACGAGCAGTACTTC.

In nucleotides, the CDR3 is TGTGCCAGCAGTGAAGGTAGCGGGAGGGCTTACAAAAACATTCAGTACTTC. Translating it yields CASSEGSGRAYKNIQYF. V and J are TRBV2 and TRBJ2-4; TRBD2 matches at 11 bases. V gave up 1 base and J gave up 3 bases; unmatched junction bases: 5. The CDR3 is made up of 17 amino acids. CDR1 is SNHLY, CDR2 FYNNEI, per germline.

In its sample, this clone was seen once. The chain joins TRBV7-3 to TRBJ2-2, with TRBD2 matching 11 bases. Per germline, CDR1 SGHTA and CDR2 FQGTGA. Trimming took 10 bases from V and 6 from J; bases not matched to a gene: 10. The CDR3 has 15 residues. CDR3 sequence (DNA): TGTGCCACCGAGGAGACTAGCGGGACTTCCGGGGAGCTGTTTTTT. It yields the protein CATEETSGTSGELFF. Using reference TRBV7-3 and TRBJ2-2 for the parts outside the CDR3, the full variable domain is GAGVSQTPSNKVTEKGKYVELRCDPISGHTALYWYRQSLGQGPEFLIYFQGTGAADDSGLPNDRFFAVRPEGSVSTLKIQRTERGDSAVYLCATEETSGTSGELFFGEGSRLTVL.

The chain combines TRBV6-5 with TRBJ2-7; D gene unclear. The V and J ends lost 5 bases and 4 bases respectively, with 15 bases between them. The CDR3 runs 14 residues. Germline V lookup: CDR1 MNHEY, CDR2 SVGAGI. The DNA of the CDR3 is TGTGCCAGCAGTCCCTCTCAGGAAGTTTACGAGCAGTACTTC. This encodes CASSPSQEVYEQYF.

The V call is TRBV28, the J call TRBJ2-1; D is perhaps TRBD1 (6 bases). Germline values: CDR1 MDHEN, CDR2 SYDVKM. The CDR3 sequence is 16 residues long. V lost 4 bases and J 4 bases, leaving 17 bases between the germline ends. CDR3 protein: CASSSLPRTDYNEQFF. The CDR3 coding sequence is TGTGCCAGCAGTTCCCTCCCTCGGACAGATTACAATGAGCAGTTCTTC.

The CDR3 is CASSAQGTTNNEQFF. For the CDR3, the DNA is TGTGCCAGCAGCGCCCAGGGGACTACAAACAATGAGCAGTTCTTC. This chain uses TRBV7-3 with TRBJ2-1; a possible D gene is TRBD2 (7 bases). The CDR3 is 15 residues long. The V and J ends lost 5 bases and 5 bases respectively, with 16 bases between them. The germline V gene encodes CDR1 SGHTA and CDR2 FQGTGA.

The chain couples TRBV5-1 to TRBJ2-3, with 7 bases aligning to TRBD1. Germline trimming cut 4 bases from V and 1 base from J; bases unmatched to any gene: 12. Looked up from germline, CDR1 is SGHRS and CDR2 is YFSETQ. The CDR3 runs to 17 residues. The CDR3 sequence is CASSGQVRSPRTDTQYF. In nucleotides, the CDR3 is TGCGCCAGCAGCGGACAGGTTAGGTCCCCCCGCACAGATACGCAGTATTTT.

Turning to this clone: The sample has other DNA sequences that encode this CDR3 too. V and J are TRBV7-9 and TRBJ2-2, with D unresolved. Trimming took 2 bases from V and 0 from J, leaving 4 bases between them. CDR1 and CDR2 (germline): SEHNR, FQNEAQ (reference sequence). The CDR3 is 14 residues long. CDR3 region: CASSLTANTGELFF. The CDR3 DNA reads TGTGCCAGCAGCTTAACGGCGAACACCGGGGAGCTGTTTTTT.

The chain's CDR3 is CASSPSAGWRNGYTF. Here the CDR3 DNA reads TGCGCCAGCAGCCCTTCCGCAGGTTGGAGGAATGGCTACACCTTC. The chain joins TRBV5-1 to TRBJ1-2; D not certain. This CDR3 has 15 amino acids. Trimming took off 4 bases at V and 6 bases at J, with 19 bases between the two ends. Germline V gene data show CDR1 as SGHRS and CDR2 as YFSETQ.

As concerns this clone: Within the sample, other DNA sequences also encode this same CDR3. This sequence joins TRBV5-1 and TRBJ2-3; 7 positions agree with TRBD2. V was clipped by 2 bases and J by 6 bases; unmatched bases: 0. Germline values: CDR1 SGHRS, CDR2 YFSETQ. This CDR3 is built from 12 residues. CDR3 sequence: CASSFSGDTQYF. DNA for the CDR3: TGCGCCAGCAGCTTTAGCGGGGATACGCAGTATTTT.

The chain employs TRBV4-2 and TRBJ2-7; 9 nucleotides line up with TRBD1. Germline CDR1 reads LGHNA; CDR2 reads YNFKEQ. The CDR3 totals 16 residues. The trim removed 2 bases at V and 5 bases at J, leaving 10 bases unmatched. The CDR3: CASSQSSGQGINEQYF. Written as DNA, the CDR3 is TGTGCCAGCAGCCAATCCTCGGGACAGGGTATTAACGAGCAGTACTTC.

This clone was counted a few times. V is TRBV6-5 and J is TRBJ1-4, with a tentative D call TRBD1 (5 bases). Germline-derived CDR1 and CDR2 are MNHEY and SVGAGI. The CDR3 has 14 amino acids. The germline V and J ends were trimmed by 8 bases and 2 bases, with 12 bases remaining between them. The CDR3 reads CASGSRATNEKLFF. The CDR3 DNA reads TGTGCCAGCGGATCCAGGGCGACTAATGAAAAACTGTTTTTT.

J is TRBJ2-7 and V is TRBV4-1; D is unresolved. This CDR3 is 16 amino acids long. Germline CDR1 and CDR2: MGHRA and YSYEKL. V was clipped by 0 bases and J by 3 bases, with 15 bases between them. As DNA, the CDR3 is TGCGCCAGCAGCCAAGATCGTCTAGGGATGATCTACGAGCAGTACTTC. Protein sequence: CASSQDRLGMIYEQYF.

The rearrangement uses TRBV5-1 and TRBJ2-7; D is perhaps TRBD1 (5 bases). The CDR3 has 14 residues. CDR1 and CDR2 from the germline V gene are SGHRS and YFSETQ. With 0 bases removed from V and 5 bases from J, the gap between germline ends came to 12 bases. The CDR3 region is CASSLGQGWDEQYF. The CDR3 region has the DNA TGCGCCAGCAGCTTGGGCCAGGGCTGGGACGAGCAGTACTTC.

The gene calls are TRBV28 and TRBJ2-5; 11 positions agree with TRBD2. Per germline, CDR1 MDHEN and CDR2 SYDVKM. The CDR3 consists of 13 residues. J was trimmed by 5 bases and V by 8 bases; bases with no gene match: 4. The CDR3 DNA sequence: TGTGCCAGCTCTAGCGGGAGGAGGGAGACCCAGTACTTC. It specifies CASSSGRRETQYF.

The V gene is TRBV28, the J gene TRBJ2-3, with 7 positions matching TRBD1. CDR3 length: 16 residues. After removal of 5 bases from V and 2 bases from J, the junction contained 10 bases not matched to a gene. CDR1 and CDR2 (germline): MDHEN, SYDVKM. CDR3 nucleotides: TGTGCCAGCAGTAGCCCCCGGGACAGAAACACAGATACGCAGTATTTT. This codes for CASSSPRDRNTDTQYF.

The chain joins TRBV29-1 to TRBJ2-5; 8 positions agree with TRBD1. The J call may be incorrect, as the DNA end agrees better with TRBJ2-7. The CDR3 covers 14 residues. Germline-derived CDR1 and CDR2 are SQVTM and ANQGSEA. The CDR3, as DNA: TGCAGCGTGGGCGGTGGACAGGGTTTCTACGAGCAGTACTTC. Residues: CSVGGGQGFYEQYF.

The gene calls are TRBV6-5 and TRBJ1-4; tentative D call: TRBD1 (6 bases). V lost 6 bases, J lost 8 bases, and 13 bases lay in between. Germline CDR1 MNHEY, CDR2 SVGAGI. The CDR3 length is 13 residues. CDR3 nucleotides: TGTGCCAGCAGGGGGGGCTTAGGGGAAAAACTGTTTTTT. Its translation: CASRGGLGEKLFF.

This rearrangement joins TRBV6-1 to TRBJ2-7; TRBD1 might be the D (5 bases). This CDR3 region has 13 residues. Germline CDR1 MNHNS, CDR2 SASEGT. The V end was cut by 6 bases, the J end by 3 bases, with 12 bases between. CDR3 bases: TGTGCCAGCAGCGTCGGACACAGCTACGAGCAGTACTTC. Protein: CASSVGHSYEQYF.

The CDR3, as DNA: TGCAGCGCCTATGCAGTCTGGGACAGGGGGCAGTGGGTAGAGACCCAGTACTTC. This translates into CSAYAVWDRGQWVETQYF. This sequence joins TRBV29-1 and TRBJ2-5; TRBD1 aligns across 12 bases. The CDR3 is 18 amino acids. Germline trimming cut 7 bases from V and 4 bases from J; bases unmatched to any gene: 19. The germline V gene has CDR1 SQVTM and CDR2 ANQGSEA.